Listed here are 14 T cell receptor beta chains from one sample, sequenced in a study of T cells in Graves' hyperthyroidism and ophthalmopathy. RNA transcripts provided the source from which TCR beta CDR3 regions were amplified. The HTBI set primed first-round TCR CDR3 RT-PCR. TCRdb recomputed calls from the multiplex PCR reads with MiXCR, one row per CDR3 protein. The sample contains some 340,000 distinct CDR3 sequences, approximately 15% of which appear only once. Sequencing was done on a sample of blood. The receptors shown here come from a woman in her thirties or forties with Graves' ophthalmopathy.

The chain carries TRBV19 and TRBJ1-5; D call uncertain. CDR1 is LNHDA, CDR2 SQIVND, per germline (reference sequence). Deletions cut 3 bases from V and 9 bases from J, with 21 bases between. There are 16 residues in the CDR3. CDR3 bases: TGTGCCAGTAGTATTTTAACGGAGATAATGATTCGGCCCCAGCATTTT. This gives the protein CASSILTEIMIRPQHF.

This clonotype was seen at least ten times. This rearrangement joins TRBV28 to TRBJ2-7; the D is unclear. V lost 1 base, J lost 2 bases, and 6 bases lay in between. The length of the CDR3 is 13 residues. The germline gives CDR1 MDHEN, CDR2 SYDVKM. Written as DNA, the CDR3 is TGTGCCAGCAGTTTATATGGCCCCTACGAGCAGTACTTC. It encodes CASSLYGPYEQYF.

The rearrangement uses TRBV2 and TRBJ1-5; TRBD1 matches at 7 bases. The germline gives CDR1 SNHLY, CDR2 FYNNEI. The junction had 9 bases not matched to a gene; V was cut back by 7 bases and J by 3 bases. This CDR3 has 15 amino acids. The CDR3 DNA follows: TGTGCCAGCATGGCAGGGGGGGCTCCCAATCAGCCCCAGCATTTT. Amino acids: CASMAGGAPNQPQHF. The full variable domain, its missing parts supplied by reference TRBV2 and TRBJ1-5, is EPEVTQTPSHQVTQMGQEVILRCVPISNHLYFYWYRQILGQKVEFLVSFYNNEISEKSEIFDDQFSVERPDGSNFTLKIRSTKLEDSAMYFCASMAGGAPNQPQHFGDGTRLSIL.

Many counts were recorded for this clonotype. This rearrangement joins TRBV7-2 to TRBJ1-2; D gene ambiguous. CDR3 length: 15 residues. Germline V CDR1 and CDR2: SGHTA, FQGNSA. The V end was cut by 5 bases, the J end by 5 bases, with 18 bases between. The DNA of the CDR3 is TGTGCCAGCAGCCTCCTCGCCGCGGGCCTGTATGGCTACACCTTC. Translating it yields CASSLLAAGLYGYTF. Based on the CDR3 plus reference TRBV7-2 and TRBJ1-2, the full variable domain is GAGVSQSPSNKVTEKGKDVELRCDPISGHTALYWYRQSLGQGLEFLIYFQGNSAPDKSGLPSDRFSAERTGGSVSTLTIQRTQQEDSAVYLCASSLLAAGLYGYTFGSGTRLTVV.

This chain links TRBV6-1 with TRBJ2-3; D is undetermined. The CDR3 has 12 residues. V was clipped by 6 bases and J by 5 bases, with 9 bases between them. The germline V gene has CDR1 MNHNS and CDR2 SASEGT. The chain's CDR3 is CASSTPVDTQYF. Here the CDR3 DNA reads TGTGCCAGCAGCACTCCCGTAGATACGCAGTATTTT.

This clonotype was counted at least ten times. This sequence joins TRBV6-1 and TRBJ1-1; D might be TRBD1 (5 bases). In germline, CDR1 is MNHNS, CDR2 SASEGT. This CDR3 has 12 amino acids. V lost 6 bases, J lost 8 bases, and 13 bases lay in between. CDR3 DNA: TGTGCCAGCAGCACCTCGTGGGGCGAAGCTTTCTTT. It translates to CASSTSWGEAFF.

The chain uses TRBV4-1 and TRBJ2-7; the D is unclear. The CDR3 is 15 amino acids. The V and J ends lost 0 bases and 4 bases respectively, with 13 bases between them. Germline V CDR1 and CDR2: MGHRA, YSYEKL. CDR3 bases: TGCGCCAGCAGCCAAGATTTATCAAAGAGATACGAGCAGTACTTC. This encodes CASSQDLSKRYEQYF.

In its sample, this clonotype was seen a few times. The chain is built from TRBV12-5 and TRBJ2-1; no clear D gene. CDR1 is LGHNT and CDR2 is FRNRAP in the germline V gene. Trimming left V 2 bases short and J 6 bases short, with 11 bases between. The CDR3 contains 14 residues. The CDR3 region has the DNA TGTGCTAGTGGTTTGTATCTACTCGGCAATGAGCAGTTCTTC. Translated: CASGLYLLGNEQFF.

This clonotype turned up a few times. V gene TRBV6-4 combines with J gene TRBJ2-3; D is uncertain. CDR3 length: 15 amino acids. V shed 2 bases and J shed 5 bases, with 14 bases lying between them. Germline V gene data show CDR1 as MRHNA and CDR2 as SNTAGT. The CDR3 here is CASSDGSSSEDTQYF. CDR3 nucleotide sequence: TGTGCCAGCAGTGACGGTAGTAGCAGCGAAGATACGCAGTATTTT.

This clonotype was observed at least ten times. The chain carries TRBV28 and TRBJ1-6; possible D gene TRBD1, 6 bases. This CDR3 region has 13 residues. Trimming took 7 bases from V and 5 from J, leaving 9 bases between them. Germline V CDR1 and CDR2: MDHEN, SYDVKM. For the CDR3, the DNA is TGTGCCAGCACGGACAGTAATAATTCACCCCTCCACTTT. This codes for CASTDSNNSPLHF. The whole variable domain, remainder taken from reference TRBV28 and TRBJ1-6, is DVKVTQSSRYLVKRTGEKVFLECVQDMDHENMFWYRQDPGLGLRLIYFSYDVKMKEKGDIPEGYSVSREKKERFSLILESASTNQTSMYLCASTDSNNSPLHFGNGTRLTVT.

This clonotype showed up many times. The chain is built from TRBV6-1 and TRBJ1-1, with a possible D match to TRBD1 (6 bases). This CDR3 is 13 amino acids long. Per the germline V gene, CDR1 is MNHNS and CDR2 is SASEGT. V gave up 7 bases and J gave up 1 base, with 10 bases separating them. For the CDR3, the DNA is TGTGCCAGCACTAGACAGGCGAACACTGAAGCTTTCTTT. Amino acid sequence: CASTRQANTEAFF.

The CDR3 is CASSLHGGTGNTIYF. CDR3 DNA: TGTGCCAGCAGCTTACACGGGGGGACTGGAAACACCATATATTTT. This chain connects TRBV7-8 to TRBJ1-3; D is possibly TRBD1 (5 bases). Germline V CDR1 and CDR2: SGHVS, FQNEAQ. V was shortened by 2 bases and J by 2 bases, with 10 bases between the two germline ends. There are 15 residues in the CDR3.

This clonotype showed up just a few times. This chain uses TRBV5-4 with TRBJ1-2; a weak D match, TRBD1 (5 bases). Looked up from germline, CDR1 is SGHNT and CDR2 is YYREEE (reference sequence). The CDR3 sequence is 14 residues long. Trimming took off 1 base at V and 6 bases at J, with 13 bases between the two ends. CDR3 DNA sequence: TGTGCCAGCAGCTTGTGGGACGCGTCGGATGGCTACACCTTC. This codes for CASSLWDASDGYTF.

This clonotype has at least ten counts. The rearrangement links TRBV29-1 to TRBJ1-1; TRBD1 might be the D (5 bases). V gave up 5 bases and J gave up 10 bases, with 14 bases separating them. Germline CDR1 and CDR2: SQVTM and ANQGSEA. The length of the CDR3 is 11 residues. The CDR3 loop is CSVRGRGGAFF. The CDR3 DNA sequence: TGCAGCGTTCGAGGGCGTGGGGGAGCTTTCTTT.